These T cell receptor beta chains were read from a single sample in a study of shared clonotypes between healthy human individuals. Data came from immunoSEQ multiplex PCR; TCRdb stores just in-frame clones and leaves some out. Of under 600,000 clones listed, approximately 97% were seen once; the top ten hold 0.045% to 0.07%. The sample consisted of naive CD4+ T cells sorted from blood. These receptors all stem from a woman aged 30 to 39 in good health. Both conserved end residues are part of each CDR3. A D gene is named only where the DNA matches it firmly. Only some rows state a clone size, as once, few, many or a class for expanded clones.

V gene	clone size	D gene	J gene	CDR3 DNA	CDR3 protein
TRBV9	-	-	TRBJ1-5	TGTGCCAGCAGCGTAAGGACAGAACCCAATCAGCCCCAGCATTTT	CASSVRTEPNQPQHF
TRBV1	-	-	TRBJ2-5	TGCACCAGCAGCCAAGAGTGTGAGACTAGCGACCCCGGGAACCAAGAGACCCAGTACTTC	CTSSQECETSDPGNQETQYF
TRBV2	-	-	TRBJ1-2	TGTGCCAGCAGTGAAGTCGGGTCGTGGAGGGGCTACACCTTC	CASSEVGSWRGYTF
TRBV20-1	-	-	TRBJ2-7	TGCAGTGCTAGACTCGGGTTCGAGCAGTACTTC	CSARLGFEQYF
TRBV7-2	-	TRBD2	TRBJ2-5	TGTGCCAGCAGCTTGGGGGGGACCCGGGAGACGACCCAGTACTTC	CASSLGGTRETTQYF
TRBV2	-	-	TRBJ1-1	TGTGCCAGCACCGGGGCCTTGAACACTGAAGCTTTCTTT	CASTGALNTEAFF
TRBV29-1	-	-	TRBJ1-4	TGCAGCGTTGGGGGGGCTGGGTATGAAAAACTGTTTTTT	CSVGGAGYEKLFF
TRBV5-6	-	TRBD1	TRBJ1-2	TGTGCCAGCAGCTCCCAGGGACAGGACTATGGCTACACCTTC	CASSSQGQDYGYTF
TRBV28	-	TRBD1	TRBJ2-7	TGTGCCAGCAGTTTGGGACAGGCATTGGTGTACGAGCAGTACTTC	CASSLGQALVYEQYF
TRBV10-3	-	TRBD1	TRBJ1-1	TGTGCCATCAGTGAGCCGTTGACAGGGGTAGAGTGGACTGAAGCTTTCTTT	CAISEPLTGVEWTEAFF
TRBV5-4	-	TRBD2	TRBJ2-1	TGTGCCAGCAGCTTTGGGGGTAGCGGGAGCCTTGGGAATGAGCAGTTCTTC	CASSFGGSGSLGNEQFF
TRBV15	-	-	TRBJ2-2	TGTGCCACCAGCGATAACTGGGGGGGGCGAACGAACACCGGGGAGCTGTTTTTT	CATSDNWGGRTNTGELFF
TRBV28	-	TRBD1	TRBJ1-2	TGTGCCAGCAGTACCCAGGGGGCCTATGGCTACACCTTC	CASSTQGAYGYTF
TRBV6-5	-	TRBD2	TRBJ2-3	TGTGCCAGCAGTTACCCGGGGGGGCGAGATACGCAGTATTTT	CASSYPGGRDTQYF
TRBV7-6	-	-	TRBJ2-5	TGTGCCAGCAGCTTAGTGCGGGACACCCAGTACTTC	CASSLVRDTQYF
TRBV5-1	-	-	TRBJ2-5	TGCGCCAGCAGCGCCGGGGGAGTTGAAGAGACCCAGTACTTC	CASSAGGVEETQYF
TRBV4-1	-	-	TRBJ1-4	TGCGCCAGCAGCCAAGTCCGGGGTCAGGGTGAAAAACTGTTTTTT	CASSQVRGQGEKLFF
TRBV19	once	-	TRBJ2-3	TGTGCCAGTAGTCTTACTCGGGGGGCCAATACGCAGTATTTT	CASSLTRGANTQYF
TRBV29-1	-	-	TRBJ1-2	TGCAGCGTTGAGCGGGGGCCTTGGAGCTACACCTTC	CSVERGPWSYTF
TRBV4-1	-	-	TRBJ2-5	TGCGCCAGCAGCCAACCACAGGGTACGGAGACCCAGTACTTC	CASSQPQGTETQYF
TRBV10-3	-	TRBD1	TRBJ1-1	TGTGCCATCAGCCCAGCCGGGACAGGGGTCCTGAACACTGAAGCTTTCTTT	CAISPAGTGVLNTEAFF
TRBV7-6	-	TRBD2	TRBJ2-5	TGTGCCAGCAGCAAAAGACTAGCGGGAGGTGTGGAGACCCAGTACTTC	CASSKRLAGGVETQYF
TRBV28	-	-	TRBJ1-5	TGTGCCAGCAGTTTGGTTTTTCGTCAGCCCCAGCATTTT	CASSLVFRQPQHF
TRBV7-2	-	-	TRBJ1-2	TGTGCCAGCAGCTTAGTCTGGGACTATGGCTACACCTTC	CASSLVWDYGYTF
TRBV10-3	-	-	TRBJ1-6	TGTGCCATCACCTGGGGGGAGGGTTCACCCCTCCACTTT	CAITWGEGSPLHF
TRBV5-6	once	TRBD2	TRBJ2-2	TGTGCCAGCAGCTTGAGGACTAGCGGTCGCCGGGTCACCGGGGAGCTGTTTTTT	CASSLRTSGRRVTGELFF
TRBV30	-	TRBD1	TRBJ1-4	TGTGCCTGGAGTGAGACAGGGGGATGGAAACTGTTTTTT	CAWSETGGWKLFF
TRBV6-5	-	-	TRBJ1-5	TGTGCCAGCAGTACGGACACCTATCAGCCCCAGCATTTT	CASSTDTYQPQHF
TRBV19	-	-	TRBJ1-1	TGTGCCAGTAGTAAGGACGGGTGGGGCGTAGGGACTGAAGCTTTCTTT	CASSKDGWGVGTEAFF